The clone carrying this T cell receptor beta chain is categorized as medium-sized. Its antigen remains unknown. This sample was taken from a study of T cell repertoires in aging, cancer and after chemotherapy. In the study overall: Pre- and post-chemotherapy samples were paired from chronic lymphocytic leukemia patients treated with fludarabine- or bendamustine-based regimens.

The study's findings and limits: Across the chemotherapy interval, each cancer cohort showed higher median generation probability, suggesting thymic rebound. These repertoire data do not allow conclusions about immunological memory after chemotherapy. Thymic emigration or peripheral T cell expansion may be impaired by lymphoid organ infiltration in hematological cancer.

TCR beta rearrangements were amplified from peripheral blood genomic DNA. Rearranged V-D-J TRB sequences were amplified with a mixed TRB-A/B primer pool. TCRdb re-called the multiplex PCR reads with MiXCR, one entry per CDR3 protein. Altogether around 6,500 distinct CDR3 sequences are present, roughly 23% being singletons, with the ten largest covering over 8%. This sequence was found in a human donor with a blood cancer. Sequenced input: blood.

The CDR3 nucleotides read TGTGCCAGCGGGACTAGCGACACAGATACGCAGTATTTT. This codes for CASGTSDTDTQYF. The rearrangement joins TRBV6-2 or TRBV6-3 to TRBJ2-3, with 10 bases matching TRBD2. The CDR3 has 13 amino acids. Germline CDR1 MNHEY, CDR2 SVGEGT. J gave up 2 bases and V 8 bases, and 1 base lay outside the gene matches.